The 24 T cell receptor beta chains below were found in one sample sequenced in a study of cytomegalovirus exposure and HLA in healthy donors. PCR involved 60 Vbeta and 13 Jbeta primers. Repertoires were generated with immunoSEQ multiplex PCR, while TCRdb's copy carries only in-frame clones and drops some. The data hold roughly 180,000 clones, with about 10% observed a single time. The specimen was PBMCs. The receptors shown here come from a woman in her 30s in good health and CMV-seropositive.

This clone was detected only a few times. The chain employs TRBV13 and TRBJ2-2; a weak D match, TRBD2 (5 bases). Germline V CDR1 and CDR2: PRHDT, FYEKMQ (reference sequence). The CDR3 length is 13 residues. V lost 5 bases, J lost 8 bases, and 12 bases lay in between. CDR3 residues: CASSRGLRGELFF. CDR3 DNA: TGTGCCAGCAGCCGAGGGTTGCGGGGGGAGCTGTTTTTT.

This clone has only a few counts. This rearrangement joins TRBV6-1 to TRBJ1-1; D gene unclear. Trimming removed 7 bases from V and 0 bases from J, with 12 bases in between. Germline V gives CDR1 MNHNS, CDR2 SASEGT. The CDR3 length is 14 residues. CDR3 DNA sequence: TGTGCCAGCAAACGGGTCATCCTGAACACTGAAGCTTTCTTT. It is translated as CASKRVILNTEAFF.

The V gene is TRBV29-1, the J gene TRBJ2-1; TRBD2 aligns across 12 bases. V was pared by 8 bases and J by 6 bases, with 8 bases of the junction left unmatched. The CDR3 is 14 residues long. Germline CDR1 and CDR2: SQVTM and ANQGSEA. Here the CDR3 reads CSPMTSGSFNEQFF. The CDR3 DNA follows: TGCAGCCCGATGACTAGCGGGAGCTTCAATGAGCAGTTCTTC.

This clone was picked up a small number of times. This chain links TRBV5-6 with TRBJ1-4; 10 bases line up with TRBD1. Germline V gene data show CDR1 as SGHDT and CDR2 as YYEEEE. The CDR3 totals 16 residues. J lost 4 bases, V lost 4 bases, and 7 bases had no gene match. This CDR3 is CASSQDRGEVNEKLFF. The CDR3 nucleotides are TGTGCCAGCAGCCAGGACAGGGGGGAGGTTAATGAAAAACTGTTTTTT.

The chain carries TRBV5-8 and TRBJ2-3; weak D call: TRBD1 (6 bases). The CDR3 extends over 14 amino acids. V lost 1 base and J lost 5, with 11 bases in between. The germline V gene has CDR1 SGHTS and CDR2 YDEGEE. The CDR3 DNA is TGTGCCAGCAGCTTGCCAGGGGCGAAAGATACGCAGTATTTT. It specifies CASSLPGAKDTQYF.

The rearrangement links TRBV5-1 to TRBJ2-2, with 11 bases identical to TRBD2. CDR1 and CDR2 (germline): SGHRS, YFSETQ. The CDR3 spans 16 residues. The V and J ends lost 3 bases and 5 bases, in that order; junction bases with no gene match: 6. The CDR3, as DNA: TGCGCCAGCAGCTACGGACTAGCGGGTCTTACCGGGGAGCTGTTTTTT. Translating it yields CASSYGLAGLTGELFF.

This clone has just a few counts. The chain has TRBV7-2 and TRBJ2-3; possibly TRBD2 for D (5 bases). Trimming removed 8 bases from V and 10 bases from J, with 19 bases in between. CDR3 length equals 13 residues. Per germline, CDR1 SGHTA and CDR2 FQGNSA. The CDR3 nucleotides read TGTGCCAGCCGCCGGACTCCCATTGAGCCGCAGTATTTT. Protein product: CASRRTPIEPQYF.

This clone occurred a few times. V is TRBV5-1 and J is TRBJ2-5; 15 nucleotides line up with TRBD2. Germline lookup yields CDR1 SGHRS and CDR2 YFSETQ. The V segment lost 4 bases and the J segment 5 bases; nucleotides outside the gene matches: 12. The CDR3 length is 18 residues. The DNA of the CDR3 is TGCGCCAGCAGCCGTGGTGGACTAGCGGGGGGGGTGCGGGAGACCCAGTACTTC. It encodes CASSRGGLAGGVRETQYF.

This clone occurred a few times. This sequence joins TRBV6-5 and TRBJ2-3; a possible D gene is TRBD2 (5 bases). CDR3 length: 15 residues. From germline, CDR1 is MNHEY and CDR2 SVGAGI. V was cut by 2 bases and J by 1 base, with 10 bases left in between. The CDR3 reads CASSYTSGGTDTQYF. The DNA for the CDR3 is TGTGCCAGCAGTTACACTAGTGGGGGCACAGATACGCAGTATTTT.

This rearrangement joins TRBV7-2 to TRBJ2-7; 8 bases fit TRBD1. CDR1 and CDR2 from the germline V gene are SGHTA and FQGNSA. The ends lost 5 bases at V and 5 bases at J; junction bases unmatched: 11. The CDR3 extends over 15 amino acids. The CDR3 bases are TGTGCCAGCAGCAAATTAGGACAGGGTAGAGACGAGCAGTACTTC. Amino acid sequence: CASSKLGQGRDEQYF. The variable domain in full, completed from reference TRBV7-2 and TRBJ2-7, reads GAGVSQSPSNKVTEKGKDVELRCDPISGHTALYWYRQSLGQGLEFLIYFQGNSAPDKSGLPSDRFSAERTGGSVSTLTIQRTQQEDSAVYLCASSKLGQGRDEQYFGPGTRLTVT.

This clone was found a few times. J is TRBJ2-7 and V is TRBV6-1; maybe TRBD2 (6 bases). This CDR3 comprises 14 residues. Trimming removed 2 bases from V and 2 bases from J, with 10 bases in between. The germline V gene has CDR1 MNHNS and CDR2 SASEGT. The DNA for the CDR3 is TGTGCCAGCAGTGAAAGGCGGGACCCCTACGAGCAGTACTTC. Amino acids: CASSERRDPYEQYF.

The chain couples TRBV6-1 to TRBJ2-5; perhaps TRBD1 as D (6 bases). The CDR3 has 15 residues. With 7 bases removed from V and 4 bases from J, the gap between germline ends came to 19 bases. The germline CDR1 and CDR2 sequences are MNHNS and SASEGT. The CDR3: CASTPEDLRGETQYF. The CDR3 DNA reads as TGTGCCAGCACCCCCGAGGACCTCAGGGGAGAGACCCAGTACTTC.

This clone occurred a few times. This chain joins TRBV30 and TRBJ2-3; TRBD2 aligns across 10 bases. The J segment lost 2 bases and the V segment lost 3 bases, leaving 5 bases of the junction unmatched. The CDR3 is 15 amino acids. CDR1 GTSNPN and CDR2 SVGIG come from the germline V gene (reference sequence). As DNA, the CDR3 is TGTGCCTGGAGGCTAGGACTAGCGGCCACAGATACGCAGTATTTT. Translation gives CAWRLGLAATDTQYF.

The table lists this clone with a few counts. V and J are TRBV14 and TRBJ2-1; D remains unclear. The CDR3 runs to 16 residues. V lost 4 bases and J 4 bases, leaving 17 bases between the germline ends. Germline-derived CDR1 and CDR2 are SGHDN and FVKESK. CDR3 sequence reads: CASSRIGAGEYNEQFF. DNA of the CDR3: TGTGCCAGCAGCCGTATCGGAGCCGGCGAGTACAATGAGCAGTTCTTC.

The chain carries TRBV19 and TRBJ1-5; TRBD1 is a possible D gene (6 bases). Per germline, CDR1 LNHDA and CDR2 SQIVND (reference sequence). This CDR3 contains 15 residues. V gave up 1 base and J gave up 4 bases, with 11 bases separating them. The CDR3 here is CASSIGGGGNQPQHF. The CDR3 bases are TGTGCCAGTAGTATAGGAGGGGGTGGTAATCAGCCCCAGCATTTT.

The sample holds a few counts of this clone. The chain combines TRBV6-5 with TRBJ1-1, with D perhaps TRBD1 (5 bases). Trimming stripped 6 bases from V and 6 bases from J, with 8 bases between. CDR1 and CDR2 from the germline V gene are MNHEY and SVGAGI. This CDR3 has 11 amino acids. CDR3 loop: CASSQGPEAFF. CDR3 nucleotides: TGTGCCAGCAGCCAGGGTCCTGAAGCTTTCTTT.

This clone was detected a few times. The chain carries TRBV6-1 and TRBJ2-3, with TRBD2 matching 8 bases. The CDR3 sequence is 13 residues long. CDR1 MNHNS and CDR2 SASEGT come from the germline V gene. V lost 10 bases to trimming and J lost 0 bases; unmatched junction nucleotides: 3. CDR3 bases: TGTGCCATCCGGACTAGCAGCACAGATACGCAGTATTTT. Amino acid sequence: CAIRTSSTDTQYF.

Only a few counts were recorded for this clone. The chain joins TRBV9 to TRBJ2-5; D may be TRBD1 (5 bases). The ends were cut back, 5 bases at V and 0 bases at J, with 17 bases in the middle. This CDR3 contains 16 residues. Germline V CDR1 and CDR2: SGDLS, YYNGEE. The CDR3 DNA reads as TGTGCCAGCAGTATTAACCAGGGAAGTAACCAAGAGACCCAGTACTTC. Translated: CASSINQGSNQETQYF.

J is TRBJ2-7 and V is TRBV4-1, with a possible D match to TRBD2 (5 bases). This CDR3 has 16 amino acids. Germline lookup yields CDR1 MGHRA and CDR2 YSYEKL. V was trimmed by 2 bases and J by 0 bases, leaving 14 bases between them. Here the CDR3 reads CASSQTEADYSYEQYF. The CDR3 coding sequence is TGCGCCAGCAGCCAAACAGAAGCAGACTACTCCTACGAGCAGTACTTC.

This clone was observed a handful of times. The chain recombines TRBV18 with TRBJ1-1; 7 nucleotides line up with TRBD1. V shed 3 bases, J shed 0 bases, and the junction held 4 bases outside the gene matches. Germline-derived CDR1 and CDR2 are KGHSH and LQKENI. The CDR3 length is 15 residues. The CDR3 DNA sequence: TGTGCCAGCTCACCCGAACAGGGGTTGAACACTGAAGCTTTCTTT. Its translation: CASSPEQGLNTEAFF.

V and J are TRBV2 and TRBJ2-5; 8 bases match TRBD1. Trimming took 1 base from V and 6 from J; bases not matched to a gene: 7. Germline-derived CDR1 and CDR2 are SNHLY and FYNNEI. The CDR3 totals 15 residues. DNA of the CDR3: TGTGCCAGCAGTGAAGGGGGCAGGGGGCGAAAGACCCAGTACTTC. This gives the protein CASSEGGRGRKTQYF.

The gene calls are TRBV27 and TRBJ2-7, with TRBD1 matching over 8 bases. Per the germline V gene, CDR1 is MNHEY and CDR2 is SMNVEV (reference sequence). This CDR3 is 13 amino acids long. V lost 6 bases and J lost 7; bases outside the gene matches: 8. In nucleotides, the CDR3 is TGTGCCAGCAGGGCCATGACAGGGGCAGAGCAGTACTTC. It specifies CASRAMTGAEQYF.

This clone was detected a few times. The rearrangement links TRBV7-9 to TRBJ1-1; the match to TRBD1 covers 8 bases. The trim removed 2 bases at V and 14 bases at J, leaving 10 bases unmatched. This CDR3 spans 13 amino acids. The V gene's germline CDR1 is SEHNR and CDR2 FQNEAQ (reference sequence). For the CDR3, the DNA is TGTGCCAGCAGCTTACTGGTCTCCAGGGGGCCCTTCTTT. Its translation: CASSLLVSRGPFF.

The chain's CDR3 is CASSSGTSGDTQYF. The CDR3 nucleotides read TGCGCCAGCAGCAGCGGGACTAGCGGGGATACGCAGTATTTT. This chain connects TRBV5-1 to TRBJ2-3, with TRBD2 identical over 12 bases. This CDR3 is 14 amino acids long. Trimming cost V 4 bases and J 6 bases; bases outside gene matches: 3. Germline CDR1 SGHRS, CDR2 YFSETQ.